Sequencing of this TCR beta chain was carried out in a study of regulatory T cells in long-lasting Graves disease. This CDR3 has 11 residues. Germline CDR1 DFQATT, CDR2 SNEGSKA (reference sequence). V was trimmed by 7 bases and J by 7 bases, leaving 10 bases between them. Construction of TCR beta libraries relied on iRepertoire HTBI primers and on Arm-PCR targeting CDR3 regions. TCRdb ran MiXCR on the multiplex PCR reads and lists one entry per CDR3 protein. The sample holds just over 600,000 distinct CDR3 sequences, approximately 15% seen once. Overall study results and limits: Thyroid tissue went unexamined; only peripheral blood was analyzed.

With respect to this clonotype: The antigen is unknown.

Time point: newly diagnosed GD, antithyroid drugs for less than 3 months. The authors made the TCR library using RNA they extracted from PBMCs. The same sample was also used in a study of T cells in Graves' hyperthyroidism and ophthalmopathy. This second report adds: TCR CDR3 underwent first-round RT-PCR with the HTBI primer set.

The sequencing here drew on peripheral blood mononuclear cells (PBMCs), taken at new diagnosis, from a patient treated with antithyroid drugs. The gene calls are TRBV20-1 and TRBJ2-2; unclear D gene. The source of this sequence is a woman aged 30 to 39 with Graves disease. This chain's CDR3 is CSGVFFGELFF. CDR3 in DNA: TGCAGTGGTGTCTTCTTCGGGGAGCTGTTTTTT.